This is a list of T cell receptor beta chains from one sample in a study of spatial heterogeneity in lung cancer. TCRdb fed the 5' RACE reads into MiXCR, producing one record per CDR3 protein. The sample includes under 100,000 distinct CDR3 sequences, under 9% of them seen just once. This material consisted of PBMCs, taken at surgery. These receptors came from a male donor with early-stage non-small cell lung cancer. Both conserved end residues are part of each CDR3. The D gene is left open where the match is weak. Only part of the rows carry a size: once, few, many, or a class if the clone is expanded.

j_call v_call clone_size d_call cdr3_aa cdr3_nt
TRBJ2-5 TRBV5-1 few TRBD1 CASTSSIGGSETQYF TGCGCCAGCACCTCCTCCATAGGGGGCTCAGAGACCCAGTACTTC
TRBJ1-5 TRBV25-1 . . CASRWGNQPQHF TGTGCCAGCAGGTGGGGCAATCAGCCCCAGCATTTT
TRBJ2-7 TRBV3-1 many . CASSQRRNYEQYF TGTGCCAGCAGCCAAAGGAGGAACTACGAGCAGTACTTC
TRBJ2-5 TRBV7-6 . . CASSLVAETQYF TGTGCCAGCAGCTTAGTAGCGGAGACCCAGTACTTC
TRBJ1-5 TRBV7-2 . . CASRAGSLNHQPQHF TGTGCCAGCAGGGCTGGCAGCCTCAACCATCAGCCCCAGCATTTT
TRBJ2-7 TRBV28 few TRBD2 CASSWASGSYEQYF TGTGCCAGCAGTTGGGCTAGCGGGAGCTACGAGCAGTACTTC
TRBJ2-5 TRBV5-1 many TRBD1 CASSLKDRGETQYF TGCGCCAGCAGCCTTAAGGACAGGGGAGAGACCCAGTACTTC
TRBJ1-2 TRBV6-5 many TRBD1 CASTTGAGAPGYTF TGTGCCAGCACCACAGGGGCAGGGGCGCCCGGCTACACCTTC
TRBJ1-4 TRBV4-3 many TRBD1 CASSHLTGEVYEKLFF TGCGCCAGCAGCCATCTCACAGGGGAAGTATATGAAAAACTGTTTTTT
TRBJ2-5 TRBV29-1 few . CSVAAVQETQYF TGCAGCGTTGCGGCGGTGCAAGAGACCCAGTACTTC
TRBJ2-7 TRBV20-1 few TRBD1 CSARTGGMYEQYF TGCAGTGCTAGAACAGGGGGAATGTACGAGCAGTACTTC
TRBJ1-1 TRBV7-9 . . CASSRKWGPTEAFF TGTGCCAGCAGCCGCAAGTGGGGGCCCACTGAAGCTTTCTTT
TRBJ2-7 TRBV28 . TRBD1 CASPPGTGAPSYEQYF TGTGCCAGCCCCCCAGGGACAGGGGCCCCCTCCTACGAGCAGTACTTC
TRBJ2-7 TRBV4-2 . TRBD2 CASSRRGGDSSYEQYF TGTGCCAGCAGTCGACGGGGGGGTGACAGCTCCTACGAGCAGTACTTC
TRBJ2-1 TRBV12-3/TRBV12-4 many . CASSFKNEQFF TGTGCCAGCAGTTTTAAGAATGAGCAGTTCTTC
TRBJ2-7 TRBV10-3 many . CAIEDDGSYEQYF TGTGCCATCGAGGACGATGGCTCCTACGAGCAGTACTTC
TRBJ2-1 TRBV6-2/TRBV6-3 . . CASRDNYEQFF TGTGCCAGCAGGGATAACTATGAGCAGTTCTTC
TRBJ2-1 TRBV2 . . CASSETGDYNEQFF TGTGCCAGCAGTGAAACTGGGGACTACAATGAGCAGTTCTTC
TRBJ1-4 TRBV29-1 few TRBD1 CSVVRQGGEKLFF TGCAGCGTTGTACGGCAGGGGGGAGAAAAACTGTTTTTT
TRBJ2-5 TRBV6-2/TRBV6-3 . . CASSYLPRETQYF TGTGCCAGCAGTTACCTCCCTCGGGAGACCCAGTACTTC
TRBJ2-5 TRBV29-1 few . CSVEVGQFQETQYF TGCAGCGTTGAAGTCGGGCAGTTCCAAGAGACCCAGTACTTC
TRBJ2-2 TRBV29-1 few TRBD1 CSVESQGDGELFF TGCAGCGTTGAGAGCCAGGGGGACGGGGAGCTGTTTTTT
TRBJ2-5 TRBV7-9 . . CASSLGLSGTETQYF TGTGCCAGCAGCTTGGGGCTCTCCGGGACAGAGACCCAGTACTTC
TRBJ1-5 TRBV7-9 many . CASSLEAGGGNQPQHF TGTGCCAGCAGCTTAGAAGCGGGAGGGGGCAATCAGCCCCAGCATTTT
TRBJ2-3 TRBV9 few . CASSLGPPDTQYF TGTGCCAGCAGCCTCGGGCCCCCAGATACGCAGTATTTT
TRBJ2-7 TRBV18 few . CASSRAPSYEQYF TGTGCCAGCTCCCGCGCCCCCTCCTACGAGCAGTACTTC
TRBJ2-7 TRBV2 few . CAGGAGTRYDEQYF TGTGCCGGGGGAGCGGGGACACGCTACGACGAGCAGTACTTC
TRBJ2-1 TRBV7-6 few . CASSLGILNEQFF TGTGCCAGCAGCTTGGGCATCCTGAATGAGCAGTTCTTC
TRBJ1-5 TRBV12-3/TRBV12-4 few . CASSLKGPGNQPQHF TGTGCCAGCAGTTTAAAGGGTCCGGGCAATCAGCCCCAGCATTTT
TRBJ2-4 TRBV28 . TRBD2 CASSSISSGRYIQYF TGTGCCAGCAGTTCAATTTCTAGCGGGAGATACATTCAGTACTTC
TRBJ2-3 TRBV29-1 few TRBD2 CSVEALLVAGDDTDTQYF TGCAGCGTTGAAGCCCTCCTTGTAGCGGGGGATGACACAGATACGCAGTATTTT
TRBJ2-7 TRBV20-1 few TRBD2 CSAPGTSGRYEQYF TGCAGTGCGCCTGGGACTAGCGGGAGGTACGAGCAGTACTTC